A selection of T cell receptor beta chains follows, all from one sample in a study of OX40 agonist ivuxolimab in advanced cancers. Clones were read by immunoSEQ multiplex PCR, and TCRdb kept only the in-frame ones, dropping some. The sample yields some 70,000 clones, approximately 81% seen once. The material was CD4+ or CD8+ T cells sorted from blood, obtained in a trial of the OX40 agonist ivuxolimab. These receptors originate from an adult with an advanced solid tumor such as melanoma, head and neck, liver or kidney cancer. CDR3s include the opening cysteine and the closing phenylalanine or tryptophan. A D gene is named only where the DNA matches it firmly. Expanded clones are given a class, and other clones once, few, many or no size at all.

D: .
size: .
V: TRBV30
J: TRBJ2-2
CDR3: CAWRLPGQNTGELFF
DNA: TGTGCCTGGAGGTTGCCGGGACAAAACACCGGGGAGCTGTTTTTT

D: .
size: .
V: TRBV19
J: TRBJ2-1
CDR3: CASSIRDWNNEQFF
DNA: TGTGCCAGTAGTATCCGGGACTGGAACAATGAGCAGTTCTTC

D: .
size: .
V: TRBV29-1
J: TRBJ2-1
CDR3: CSVDRGNEQFF
DNA: TGCAGCGTTGACAGGGGCAATGAGCAGTTCTTC

D: TRBD2
size: .
V: TRBV6-5
J: TRBJ2-1
CDR3: CASSLSGGAKVEQFF
DNA: TGTGCCAGCAGCTTAAGCGGGGGGGCCAAGGTTGAGCAGTTCTTC

D: .
size: .
V: TRBV5-6
J: TRBJ2-1
CDR3: CASSRLAADYEQFF
DNA: TGTGCCAGCAGCCGGCTGGCGGCAGATTATGAGCAGTTCTTC

D: TRBD2
size: .
V: TRBV7-2
J: TRBJ2-5
CDR3: CASSLSAGGRETQYF
DNA: TGTGCCAGCAGCTTATCAGCGGGAGGTCGAGAGACCCAGTACTTC

D: .
size: few
V: TRBV7-3
J: TRBJ1-2
CDR3: CASSQSGDYGYTF
DNA: TGTGCCAGCAGCCAATCGGGGGACTATGGCTACACCTTC

D: .
size: .
V: TRBV5-1
J: TRBJ1-2
CDR3: CASSTRPDSVYGYTF
DNA: TGCGCCAGCAGCACAAGACCGGACAGCGTCTATGGCTACACCTTC

D: TRBD1
size: .
V: TRBV18
J: TRBJ2-1
CDR3: CASSLQGALANEQFF
DNA: TGTGCCAGCTCACTTCAGGGGGCCCTTGCCAATGAGCAGTTCTTC

D: TRBD1
size: once
V: TRBV28
J: TRBJ2-7
CDR3: CASSGRTGPPYEQYF
DNA: TGTGCCAGCAGTGGCCGGACAGGTCCTCCCTACGAGCAGTACTTC

D: .
size: .
V: TRBV7-9
J: TRBJ1-2
CDR3: CASSHSGEYYGYTF
DNA: TGTGCCAGCAGCCATTCGGGGGAATACTATGGCTACACCTTC